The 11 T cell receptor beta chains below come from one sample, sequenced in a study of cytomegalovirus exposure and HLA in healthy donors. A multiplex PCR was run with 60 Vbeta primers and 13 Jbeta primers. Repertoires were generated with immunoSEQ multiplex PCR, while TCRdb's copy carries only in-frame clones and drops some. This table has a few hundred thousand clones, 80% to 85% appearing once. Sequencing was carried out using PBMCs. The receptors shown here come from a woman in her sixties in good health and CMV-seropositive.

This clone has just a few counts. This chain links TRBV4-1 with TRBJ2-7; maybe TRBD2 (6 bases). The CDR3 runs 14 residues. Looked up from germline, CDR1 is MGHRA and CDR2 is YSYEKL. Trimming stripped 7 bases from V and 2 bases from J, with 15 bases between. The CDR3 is CASKPGSGAYEQYF. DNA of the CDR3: TGCGCCAGCAAGCCCGGGAGTGGGGCCTACGAGCAGTACTTC.

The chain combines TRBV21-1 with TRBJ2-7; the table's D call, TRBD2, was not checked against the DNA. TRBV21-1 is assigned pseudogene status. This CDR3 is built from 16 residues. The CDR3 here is CASSKVTAGETYEQYF. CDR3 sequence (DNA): TGTGCCAGCAGCAAAGTTACGGCGGGAGAAACCTACGAGCAGTACTTC.

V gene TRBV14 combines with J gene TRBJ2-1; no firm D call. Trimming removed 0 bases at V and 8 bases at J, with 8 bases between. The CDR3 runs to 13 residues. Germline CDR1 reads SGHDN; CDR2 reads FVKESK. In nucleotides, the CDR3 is TGTGCCAGCAGCCAAGATTGGGCGCATGAGCAGTTCTTC. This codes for CASSQDWAHEQFF.

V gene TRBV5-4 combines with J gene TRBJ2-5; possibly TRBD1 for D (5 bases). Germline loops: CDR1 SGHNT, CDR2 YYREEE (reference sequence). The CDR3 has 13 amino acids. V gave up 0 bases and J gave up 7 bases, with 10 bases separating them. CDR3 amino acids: CASSLEGIWTQYF. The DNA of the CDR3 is TGTGCCAGCAGCTTGGAGGGGATTTGGACCCAGTACTTC.

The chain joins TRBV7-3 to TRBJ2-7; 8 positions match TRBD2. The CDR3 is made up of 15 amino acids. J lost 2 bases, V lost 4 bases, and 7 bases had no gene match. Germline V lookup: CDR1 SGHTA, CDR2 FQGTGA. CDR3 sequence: CASSSSGGLAYEQYF. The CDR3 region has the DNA TGTGCCAGCAGCTCTAGTGGGGGACTAGCCTACGAGCAGTACTTC.

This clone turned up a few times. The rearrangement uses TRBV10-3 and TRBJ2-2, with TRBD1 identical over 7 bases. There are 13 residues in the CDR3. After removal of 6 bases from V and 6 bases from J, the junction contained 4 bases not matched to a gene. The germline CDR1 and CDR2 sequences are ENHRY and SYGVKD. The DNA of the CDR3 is TGTGCCATCAGGACAGGGACCGCCGGGGAGCTGTTTTTT. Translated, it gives CAIRTGTAGELFF.

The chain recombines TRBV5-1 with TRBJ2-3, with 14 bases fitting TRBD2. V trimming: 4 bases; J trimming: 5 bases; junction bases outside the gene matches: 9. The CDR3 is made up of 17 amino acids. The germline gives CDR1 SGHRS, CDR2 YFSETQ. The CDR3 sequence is CASSPGLAGAGGDTQYF. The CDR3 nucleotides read TGCGCCAGCAGCCCGGGACTAGCGGGAGCAGGTGGAGATACGCAGTATTTT.

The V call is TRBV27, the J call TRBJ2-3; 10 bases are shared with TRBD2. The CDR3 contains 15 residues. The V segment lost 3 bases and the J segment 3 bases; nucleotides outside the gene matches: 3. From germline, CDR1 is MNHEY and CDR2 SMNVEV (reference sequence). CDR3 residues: CASSFPGLATDTQYF. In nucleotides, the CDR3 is TGTGCCAGCAGTTTCCCGGGACTAGCGACAGATACGCAGTATTTT.

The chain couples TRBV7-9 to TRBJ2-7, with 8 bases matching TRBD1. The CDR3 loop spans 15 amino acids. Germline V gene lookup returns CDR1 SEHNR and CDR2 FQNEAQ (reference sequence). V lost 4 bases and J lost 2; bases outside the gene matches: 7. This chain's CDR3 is CASSSQDRVAYEQYF. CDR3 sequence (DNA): TGTGCCAGCAGCTCTCAGGACAGGGTCGCCTACGAGCAGTACTTC. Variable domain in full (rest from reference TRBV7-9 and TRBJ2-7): DTGVSQNPRHKITKRGQNVTFRCDPISEHNRLYWYRQTLGQGPEFLTYFQNEAQLEKSRLLSDRFSAERPKGSFSTLEIQRTEQGDSAMYLCASSSQDRVAYEQYFGPGTRLTVT.

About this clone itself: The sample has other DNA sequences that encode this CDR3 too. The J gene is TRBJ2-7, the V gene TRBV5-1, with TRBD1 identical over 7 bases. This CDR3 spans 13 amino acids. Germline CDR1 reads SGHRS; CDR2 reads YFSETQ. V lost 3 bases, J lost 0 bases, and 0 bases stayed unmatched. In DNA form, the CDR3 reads TGCGCCAGCAGCTGGGACAGCTCCTACGAGCAGTACTTC. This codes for CASSWDSSYEQYF.

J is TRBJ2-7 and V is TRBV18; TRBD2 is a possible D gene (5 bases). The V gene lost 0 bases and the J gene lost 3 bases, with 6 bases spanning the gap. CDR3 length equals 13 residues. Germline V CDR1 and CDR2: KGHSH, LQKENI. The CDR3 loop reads CASSPPGDYEQYF. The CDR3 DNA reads TGTGCCAGCTCACCACCGGGAGACTACGAGCAGTACTTC.